Below are 5 T cell receptor beta chains sequenced from a single sample in a study of blood T cell repertoires in COVID-19. Generated by immunoSEQ multiplex PCR, the TCRdb table keeps only in-frame clones and is missing some. The profile shows roughly 81,000 clones, about four fifths of them singletons. Sequencing was performed on peripheral blood. Every receptor here comes from a woman between 65 and 79 years old with acute or convalescent COVID-19.

The V and J genes are TRBV6-1 and TRBJ2-7, with TRBD1 identical over 7 bases. The CDR3 runs to 13 residues. With V trimmed by 3 bases and J by 5 bases, 4 bases remained unmatched. Germline CDR1 MNHNS, CDR2 SASEGT. CDR3 protein: CASSETGIHEQYF. The CDR3 nucleotides are TGTGCCAGCAGTGAGACAGGGATCCACGAGCAGTACTTC.

This clone was detected a few times. V usage is TRBV11-3 and J usage is TRBJ2-1, with 8 positions matching TRBD2. Germline V gene sequence: CDR1 SGHNT, CDR2 YENEEA. This CDR3 contains 16 residues. The junction had 16 bases not matched to a gene; V was cut back by 6 bases and J by 9 bases. The CDR3 sequence: CASRPPGLATDGEQFF. CDR3 in DNA: TGTGCCAGCAGGCCCCCAGGACTAGCCACCGACGGTGAGCAGTTCTTC.

The chain couples TRBV5-1 to TRBJ2-2, with a tentative D call TRBD2 (6 bases). This CDR3 has 13 residues. The V end lost 6 bases, the J end lost 5 bases, and 11 bases lay between the germline ends. Germline V lookup: CDR1 SGHRS, CDR2 YFSETQ. In DNA form, the CDR3 reads TGCGCCAGCAAGCTGGAGGGAACCGGGGAGCTGTTTTTT. Its protein product is CASKLEGTGELFF.

The V and J genes are TRBV27 and TRBJ2-3; D perhaps matches TRBD1 (5 bases). Trimming removed 2 bases at V and 2 bases at J, with 17 bases between. The CDR3 spans 17 residues. From germline, CDR1 is MNHEY and CDR2 SMNVEV (reference sequence). The CDR3 reads CASSLRGRQHYTDTQYF. The DNA of the CDR3 is TGTGCCAGCAGTTTAAGGGGCAGACAGCACTACACAGATACGCAGTATTTT.

This clone came up a few times. This chain links TRBV30 with TRBJ2-7; 7 positions agree with TRBD1. V lost 8 bases to trimming and J lost 4 bases; unmatched junction nucleotides: 11. The CDR3 spans 13 residues. Germline V gene lookup returns CDR1 GTSNPN and CDR2 SVGIG (reference sequence). The CDR3 region is CAGTETKTYEQYF. CDR3 DNA sequence: TGTGCCGGGACAGAAACAAAGACTTACGAGCAGTACTTC.